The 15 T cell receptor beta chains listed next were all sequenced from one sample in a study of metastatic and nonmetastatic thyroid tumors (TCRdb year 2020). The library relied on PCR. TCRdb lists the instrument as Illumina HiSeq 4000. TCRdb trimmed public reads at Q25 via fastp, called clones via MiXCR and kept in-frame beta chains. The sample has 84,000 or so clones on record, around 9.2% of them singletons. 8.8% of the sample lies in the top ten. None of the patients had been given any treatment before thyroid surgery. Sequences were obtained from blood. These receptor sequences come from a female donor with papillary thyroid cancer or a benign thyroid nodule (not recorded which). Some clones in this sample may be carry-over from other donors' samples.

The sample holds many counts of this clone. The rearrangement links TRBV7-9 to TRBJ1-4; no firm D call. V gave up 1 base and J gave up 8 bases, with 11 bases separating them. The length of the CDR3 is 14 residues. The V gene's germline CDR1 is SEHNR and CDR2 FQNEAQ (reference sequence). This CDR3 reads CASSLDSLVEKLFF. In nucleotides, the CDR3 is TGTGCCAGCAGCTTAGACAGCCTAGTGGAAAAACTGTTTTTT.

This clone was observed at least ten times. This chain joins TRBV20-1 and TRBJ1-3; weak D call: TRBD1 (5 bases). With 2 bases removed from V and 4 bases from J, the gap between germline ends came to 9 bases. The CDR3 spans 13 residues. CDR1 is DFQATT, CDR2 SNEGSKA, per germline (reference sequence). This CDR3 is CSARWPGGNTIYF. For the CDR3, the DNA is TGCAGTGCTAGATGGCCAGGGGGAAACACCATATATTTT.

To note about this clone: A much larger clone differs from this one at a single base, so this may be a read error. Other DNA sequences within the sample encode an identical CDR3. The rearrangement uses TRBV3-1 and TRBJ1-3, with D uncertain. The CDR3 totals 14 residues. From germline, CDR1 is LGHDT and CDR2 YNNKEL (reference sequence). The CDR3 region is CASSQTSSANTIYF. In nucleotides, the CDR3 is TGCGCCAGCAGCCAAACTAGTTCTGCAAACACCATATATTTT. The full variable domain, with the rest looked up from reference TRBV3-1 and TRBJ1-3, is DTAVSQTPKYLVTQMGNDKSIKCEQNLGHDTMYWYKQDSKKFLKIMFSYNNKELIINETVPNRFSPKSPDKAHLNLHINSLELGDSAVYFCASSQTSSANTIYFGEGSWLTVV.

The chain's CDR3 is CASSLDRSSGNTIYF. The CDR3 nucleotides read TGTGCCAGCTCACTTGACAGGAGCTCTGGAAACACCATATATTTT. The V call is TRBV18, the J call TRBJ1-3; perhaps TRBD1 as D (6 bases). The CDR3 loop spans 15 amino acids. The germline V gene has CDR1 KGHSH and CDR2 LQKENI. Trimming removed 4 bases at V and 0 bases at J, with 10 bases between.

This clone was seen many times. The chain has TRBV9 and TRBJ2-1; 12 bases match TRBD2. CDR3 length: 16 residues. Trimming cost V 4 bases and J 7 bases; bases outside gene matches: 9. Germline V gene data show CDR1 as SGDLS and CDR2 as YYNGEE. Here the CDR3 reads CASSQRLAGAWNEQFF. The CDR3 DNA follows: TGTGCCAGCAGCCAACGACTAGCGGGGGCGTGGAATGAGCAGTTCTTC.

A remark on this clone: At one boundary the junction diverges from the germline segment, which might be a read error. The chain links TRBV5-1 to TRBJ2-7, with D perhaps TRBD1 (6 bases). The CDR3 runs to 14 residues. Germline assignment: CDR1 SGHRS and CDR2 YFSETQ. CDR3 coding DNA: TGCGCCGGCAGCTTTGCGTACAGGGCGTACGAGCAGTACTTC. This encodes CAGSFAYRAYEQYF.

The CDR3, as DNA: TGTGCCAGCAGCTTGGTCCGACAGGGGCGCTGGAACACTGAAGCTTTCTTT. Translation: CASSLVRQGRWNTEAFF. The rearrangement joins TRBV5-6 to TRBJ1-1; 8 nucleotides agree with TRBD1. Germline CDR1 and CDR2: SGHDT and YYEEEE. The V gene end was trimmed by 0 bases and the J gene end by 1 base; junction bases not matched to a gene: 8. The CDR3 extends over 17 amino acids. Combining the CDR3 with reference TRBV5-6 and TRBJ1-1 gives the whole variable domain DAGVTQSPTHLIKTRGQQVTLRCSPKSGHDTVSWYQQALGQGPQFIFQYYEEEERQRGNFPDRFSGHQFPNYSSELNVNALLLGDSALYLCASSLVRQGRWNTEAFFGQGTRLTVV.

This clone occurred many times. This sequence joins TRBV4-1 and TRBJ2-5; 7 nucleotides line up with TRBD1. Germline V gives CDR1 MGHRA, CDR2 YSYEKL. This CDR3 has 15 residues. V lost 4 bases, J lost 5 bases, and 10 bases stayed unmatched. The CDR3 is CASSRDSTGTETQYF. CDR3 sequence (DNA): TGCGCCAGCAGCCGGGATTCGACAGGGACCGAGACCCAGTACTTC.

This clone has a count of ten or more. CDR3 bases: TGTGCCAGCAGTTACTCCTTCACAGATACGCAGTATTTT. Translation: CASSYSFTDTQYF. V gene TRBV6-5 combines with J gene TRBJ2-3; no definite D call. The germline gives CDR1 MNHEY, CDR2 SVGAGI. The CDR3 has 13 residues. The V gene lost 0 bases and the J gene lost 2 bases, with 3 bases spanning the gap.

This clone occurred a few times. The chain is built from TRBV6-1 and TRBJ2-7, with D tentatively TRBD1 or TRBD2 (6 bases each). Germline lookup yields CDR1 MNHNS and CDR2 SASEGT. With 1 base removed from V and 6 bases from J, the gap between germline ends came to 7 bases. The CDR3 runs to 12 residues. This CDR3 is CASSEGGAEQYF. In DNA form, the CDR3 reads TGTGCCAGCAGTGAAGGGGGGGCCGAGCAGTACTTC.

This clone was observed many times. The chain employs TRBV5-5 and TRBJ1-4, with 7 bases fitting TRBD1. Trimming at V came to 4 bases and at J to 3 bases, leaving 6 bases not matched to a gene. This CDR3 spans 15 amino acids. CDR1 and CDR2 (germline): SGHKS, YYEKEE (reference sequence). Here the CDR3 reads CASSQTGAANEKLFF. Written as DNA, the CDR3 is TGTGCCAGCAGCCAAACAGGGGCGGCTAATGAAAAACTGTTTTTT.

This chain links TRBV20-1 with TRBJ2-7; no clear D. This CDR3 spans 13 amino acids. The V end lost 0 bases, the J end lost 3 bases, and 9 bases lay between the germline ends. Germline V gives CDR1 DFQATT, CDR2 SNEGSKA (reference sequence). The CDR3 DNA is TGCAGTGCTAGAGACACAGCGCGCTACGAGCAGTACTTC. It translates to CSARDTARYEQYF.

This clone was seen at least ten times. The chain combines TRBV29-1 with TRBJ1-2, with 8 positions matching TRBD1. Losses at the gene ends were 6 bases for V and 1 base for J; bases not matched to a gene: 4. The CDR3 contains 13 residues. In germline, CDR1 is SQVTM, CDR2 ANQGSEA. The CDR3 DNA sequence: TGCAGCGTGAGGACAGGGATTAACTATGGCTACACCTTC. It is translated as CSVRTGINYGYTF.

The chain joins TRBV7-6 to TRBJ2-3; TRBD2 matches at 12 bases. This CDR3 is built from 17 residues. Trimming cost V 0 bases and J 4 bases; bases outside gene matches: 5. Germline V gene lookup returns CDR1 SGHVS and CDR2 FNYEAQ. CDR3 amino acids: CASSLAVASGGADTQYF. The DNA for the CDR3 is TGTGCCAGCAGCTTAGCGGTGGCTAGCGGGGGGGCAGATACGCAGTATTTT.

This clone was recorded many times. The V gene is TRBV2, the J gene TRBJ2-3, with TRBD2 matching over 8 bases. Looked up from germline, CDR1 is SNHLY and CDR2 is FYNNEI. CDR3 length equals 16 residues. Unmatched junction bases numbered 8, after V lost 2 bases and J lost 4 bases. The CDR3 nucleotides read TGTGCCAGCAGTGAAAACGGCGGGGGGTTTTCAGATACGCAGTATTTT. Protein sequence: CASSENGGGFSDTQYF.